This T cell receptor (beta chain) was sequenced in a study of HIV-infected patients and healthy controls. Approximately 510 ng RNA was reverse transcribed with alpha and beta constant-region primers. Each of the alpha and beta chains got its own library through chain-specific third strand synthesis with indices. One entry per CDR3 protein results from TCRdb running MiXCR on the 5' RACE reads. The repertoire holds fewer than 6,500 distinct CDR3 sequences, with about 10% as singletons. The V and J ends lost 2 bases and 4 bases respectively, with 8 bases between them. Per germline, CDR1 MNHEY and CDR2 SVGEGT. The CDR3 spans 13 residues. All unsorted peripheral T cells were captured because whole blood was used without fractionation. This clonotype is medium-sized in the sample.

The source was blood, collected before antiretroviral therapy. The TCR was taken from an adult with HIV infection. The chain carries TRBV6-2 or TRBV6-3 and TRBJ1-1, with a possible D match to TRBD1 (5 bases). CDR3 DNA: TGTGCCAGCAGTTACGGGGGTTTCACTGAAGCTTTCTTT. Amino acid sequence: CASSYGGFTEAFF.